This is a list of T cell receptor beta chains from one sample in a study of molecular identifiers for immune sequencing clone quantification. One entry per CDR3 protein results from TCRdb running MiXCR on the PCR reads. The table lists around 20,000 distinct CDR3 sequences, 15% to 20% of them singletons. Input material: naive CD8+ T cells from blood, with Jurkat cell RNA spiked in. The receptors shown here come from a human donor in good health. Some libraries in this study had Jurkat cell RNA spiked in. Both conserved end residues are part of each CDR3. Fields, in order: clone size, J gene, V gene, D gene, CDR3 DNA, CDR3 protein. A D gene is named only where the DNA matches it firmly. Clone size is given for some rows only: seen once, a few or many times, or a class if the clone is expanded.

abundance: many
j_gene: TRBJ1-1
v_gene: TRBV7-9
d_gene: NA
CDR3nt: TGTGCCAGCAGCTTAGGATCGGTTGAAGCTTTCTTT
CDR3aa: CASSLGSVEAFF

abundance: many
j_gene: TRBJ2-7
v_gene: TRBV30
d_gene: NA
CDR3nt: TGTGCCTGGAGTGGAGGTTCAAGCGAGCAGTACTTC
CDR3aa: CAWSGGSSEQYF

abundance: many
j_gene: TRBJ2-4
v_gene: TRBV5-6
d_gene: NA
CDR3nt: TGTGCCAGCACCCCACCGTTAGCCAAAAACATTCAGTACTTC
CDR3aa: CASTPPLAKNIQYF

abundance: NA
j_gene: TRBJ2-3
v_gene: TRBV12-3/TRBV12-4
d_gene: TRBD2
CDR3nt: TGTGCCAGCAGTTTAGCGGCGGATAGCGGGGGGGCACTAGATACGCAGTATTTT
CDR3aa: CASSLAADSGGALDTQYF

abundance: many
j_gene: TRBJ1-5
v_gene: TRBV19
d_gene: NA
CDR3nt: TGTGCCAGTAGCACCAAGGTCTGGAGGGGCAATCAGCCCCAGCATTTT
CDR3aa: CASSTKVWRGNQPQHF

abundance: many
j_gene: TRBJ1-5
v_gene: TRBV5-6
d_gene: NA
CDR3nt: TGTGCCAGCAGCTTTAGGGCAAAGGATCAGCCCCAGCATTTT
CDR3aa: CASSFRAKDQPQHF

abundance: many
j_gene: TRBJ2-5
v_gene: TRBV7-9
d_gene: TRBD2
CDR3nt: TGTGCCAGCAGCCATTCAGAGCGGGAGTCTGTTCGGTACTTC
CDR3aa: CASSHSERESVRYF

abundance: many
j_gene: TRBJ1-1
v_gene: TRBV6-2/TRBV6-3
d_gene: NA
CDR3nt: TGTGCCAGCAGTTACTCGCACAGACATATTGAAGCTTTCTTT
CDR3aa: CASSYSHRHIEAFF

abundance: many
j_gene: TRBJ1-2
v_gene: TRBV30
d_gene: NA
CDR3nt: TGTGCCCGACAGGAAGCTAACTATGGCTACACCTTC
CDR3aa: CARQEANYGYTF

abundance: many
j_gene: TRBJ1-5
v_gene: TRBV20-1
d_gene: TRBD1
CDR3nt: TGCAGTGCTAGAGATCCCCAGGACAGGGTGGGGCAGCCCCAGCATTTT
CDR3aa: CSARDPQDRVGQPQHF